This TCR beta chain was sequenced in a study of T-cell memory formation after mild COVID-19. Study overall: Clusters of TCRs were largely donor specific.

Study-wide points: Later expanders leaned CD4+, whereas day 15 to 85 contracting clones were balanced CD4/CD8.

TCRdb itself ran the 5' RACE reads through MiXCR, one entry per CDR3 protein. The sample contains roughly 250,000 distinct CDR3 sequences, approximately 16% of which appear only once. Regarding this clonotype: The target antigen is unknown.

The receptor was isolated from a man in his late teens or twenties who had mild COVID-19 (a few samples of this study predate the infection). Cell type and time point are not known. The sequenced sample consisted of PBMCs or a T cell subset sorted from them (not recorded which).

Here the CDR3 DNA reads TGTGCCAGCAGTTTATCAGGGAGGGACACTGAAGCTTTCTTT. The encoded protein is CASSLSGRDTEAFF. The V and J genes are TRBV12-3 or TRBV12-4 and TRBJ1-1; weak D call: TRBD1 (5 bases). V dropped 2 bases and J dropped 3 bases, with 10 bases sitting between them. CDR3 size: 14 residues.